This T cell receptor (beta chain) was retrieved from a study of cytomegalovirus exposure and HLA in healthy donors. Study context: Samples from HLA-typed donors yielded about 85 million unique TCRs in an early data release.

V gave up 6 bases and J gave up 6 bases; unmatched junction bases: 3. Germline CDR1 and CDR2: WSHSY and SAAADI. The CDR3 is 14 residues long. 13 Jbeta primers and 60 Vbeta primers were used for the PCR. Data came from immunoSEQ multiplex PCR; TCRdb stores just in-frame clones and leaves some out. In the table there are approximately 140,000 clones, 65% to 80% of which are singletons. Study results and limitations: The authors enumerated roughly 180 TCR beta chains as linked to cytomegalovirus. It was reported that TCR beta sequences correctly inferred the HLA-A and HLA-B alleles for most subjects.

This clone was seen a few times. The antigen is unknown. V usage is TRBV10-2 and J usage is TRBJ2-1; 12 nucleotides line up with TRBD2. The TCR comes from a woman between 18 and 29 years old in good health and CMV-seronegative. Sequenced: PBMCs. CDR3 region: CASRGLAGLNEQFF. The CDR3 DNA is TGCGCCAGCAGGGGACTAGCGGGTCTCAATGAGCAGTTCTTC.